The entry below gives a single TCR beta chain sequence along with its context. There are a few counts of this clone. Its target antigen remains unknown. Qualities for individual bases were not recorded, and no much larger clone is one base off. The same CDR3 can be traced to other DNA sequences in this sample. TCRbeta CDR3 regions were amplified from genomic DNA using the immunoSEQ Assay, a bias-controlled multiplex PCR. On the authors' methods: Nucleated cell counts per sample were estimated from amplification of reference gene primers within the assay. Sequence reads were collapsed and filtered to measure the absolute abundance of every unique TCRbeta CDR3 rearrangement. For each sample, productive Simpson clonality was calculated as the square root of Simpson's diversity index across productive rearrangements. TCRdb re-hosts the immuneACCESS table, in-frame sequences only. Its copies lack some clones; in the studies checked, an unresolved V gene accounts for under half of them, and the cause for the rest is not known. Clone size and the V and J calls come from that table; the DNA yielded D and trimming. The sample table records 140,000 or so clones; about four fifths of these occur just once. Together, the top ten hold 1.5% to 2% of the sample.

In the prospective study, participants were about 18 to 95 years old, resided in 20 to 30 geographic areas of the United States, and were enrolled through a virtual design. To assign participants to cohorts, the prospective study relied on clinical history that participants themselves reported in a screening survey and a study questionnaire. Exposed participants were defined as having been in contact with someone with a PCR-confirmed or clinician-diagnosed COVID-19 case within 2 weeks of study entry. Mobile phlebotomists in the prospective study collected whole blood, serum and a nasopharyngeal or oropharyngeal swab from every participant. Over a roughly two-month period, participants in the prospective study had the option of providing additional blood draws and questionnaires. Blood samples from the prospective study were shipped frozen or at room temperature prior to DNA extraction. The entry originates in a study of blood T cell repertoires in COVID-19 (dated by TCRdb to about 2020). In the study overall: Samples covering the acute and convalescent phases of COVID-19 were provided by collaborators in the United States, Italy and Spain. Nearly every sample came with metadata listing a de-identified subject ID, COVID-19 status, age in years and sex. Deeply sampled blood TCRbeta repertoires from subjects exposed to, actively infected with, or recovered from COVID-19 were included in the dataset. The material from the prospective study consisted of cDNA or gDNA derived from T cells, B-cell-depleted T cells, or PBMCs. Samples were obtained from the ongoing ImmuneRACE study (first 160 participants) and from approximately 1,200 subjects provided by 6 global collaborators. HLA class I and class II types, where available, came from metadata supplied by the sample provider rather than from assay-based typing. A freely available public database, intended as a resource for researchers studying the immune response to SARS-CoV-2, is where the repertoires were released. Points the paper makes about the study in general: The amount of clinical and demographic metadata varied by source and participant and was provided uncurated.

The junction shows trimming of 1 base on V and 9 bases on J, and the gene matches do not reach 5 bases of it. The cysteine opens and the phenylalanine closes a CDR3 of 14 amino acids. CDR3 DNA is the only sequence kept; it has 42 bases, read in frame from the first base. The germline V gene sets CDR1 to SGHTA and CDR2 to FQGNSA. This chain joins TRBV7-2 to TRBJ2-2; 7 bases in the middle match TRBD1. Sequenced sample: PBMCs or T cells enriched from blood (not recorded which). The clonotype originates from a woman between 18 and 29 years old who had been exposed to COVID-19. The bases read TGTGCCAGCAGCTTAGGACAGGGCATGCGGGAGCTGTTTTTT. Translated, this is CASSLGQGMRELFF.